This T cell receptor beta chain was sequenced during a study of radiotherapy plus CTLA-4 blockade in lung cancer. Study-wide context: Among all patients, 15% to 20% showed objective responses, while more than 25% had disease control. Study results and caveats: Radiotherapy plus ipilimumab was followed by expansion in blood of tumor-derived TCR clones. Reported findings show early blood T cell clone dynamics, with interferon-beta, best predicted response.

Focal radiation plus CTLA-4 blockade with ipilimumab was administered to patients who had chemo-refractory metastatic non-small-cell lung cancer. The germline gives CDR1 SNHLY, CDR2 FYNNEI. CDR3 length equals 12 residues. The V end lost 9 bases, the J end lost 5 bases, and 13 bases lay between the germline ends. Measured with immunoSEQ multiplex PCR; TCRdb has only the in-frame clones, and not every one. The sample consists of roughly 45,000 clones, over 55% of them appearing once. In regard to this clone: Its antigen is undetermined.

The sequence derives from a human donor with non-small cell lung cancer who had a partial response to radiotherapy plus ipilimumab. The rearrangement uses TRBV2 and TRBJ2-5; tentative D call: TRBD2 (5 bases). The sequencing here drew on peripheral blood, taken from a patient treated with radiotherapy plus ipilimumab. DNA of the CDR3: TGTGCCAGTAGGGAGAGAGATGAGACCCAGTACTTC. Protein: CASRERDETQYF.